This T cell receptor (beta chain) derives from a study of blood T cell repertoires in COVID-19. Study-level background: PBMCs, B-cell-depleted T cells, or T cells provided the cDNA or gDNA that made up the material.

As processed by the authors: How many nucleated cells were present was estimated from reference gene primer amplification. Clones were read by immunoSEQ multiplex PCR, and TCRdb kept only the in-frame ones, dropping some. V, J and clone size reflect that table, while D and trimming were determined from the DNA. The sample includes nearly 35,000 clones, 93% of them seen just once. With 7 bases removed from V and 6 bases from J, the gap between germline ends came to 18 bases. This CDR3 has 15 amino acids. Germline V lookup: CDR1 SEHNR, CDR2 FQNEAQ (reference sequence). The sequence was obtained from a human donor in a cohort sampled during active COVID-19. Sequencing was carried out using peripheral blood. This rearrangement joins TRBV7-9 to TRBJ1-4; D not certain. CDR3 DNA sequence: TGTGCCAGCAATTCAATGACCCGAGGTGATGAAAAACTGTTTTTT. Translation gives CASNSMTRGDEKLFF.